Given below is one TCR beta chain in context. The data derive from a study of blood T cell repertoires in COVID-19. Study summary: Specimens from acute and convalescent COVID-19 originated in the United States, Italy and Spain. T cells, B-cell-depleted T cells, or PBMCs provided the cDNA or gDNA that served as material.

Original methodology: Amplification of reference gene primers provided the estimated nucleated cell counts. Measured with immunoSEQ multiplex PCR; TCRdb has only the in-frame clones, and not every one. That table furnishes V, J and clone size, whereas the DNA furnished D and trimming. Of about 140,000 clones listed, 65% to 80% are singletons. The source is a man older than 75 with acute or convalescent COVID-19. Input material: peripheral blood.

CDR3 loop: CASSVGQGGTGELFF. In DNA form, the CDR3 reads TGTGCCAGCAGCGTGGGACAGGGAGGCACCGGGGAGCTGTTTTTT. This chain links TRBV9 with TRBJ2-2, with TRBD1 matching 9 bases. The CDR3 runs to 15 residues. V dropped 2 bases and J dropped 4; count of bases not matched to a gene: 3. Germline loops: CDR1 SGDLS, CDR2 YYNGEE.